This entry features one T cell receptor beta chain sequence. The naive CD8 subset, CD45RO-negative cells positively selected for CCR7, excluded terminally differentiated effector memory CD45RA+ cells. The data originate from a study of shared clonotypes between healthy human individuals. V was cut by 7 bases and J by 1 base, with 10 bases left in between. The CDR3 has 13 amino acids. Germline CDR1 is MNHNS and CDR2 is SASEGT. Libraries were prepared by immunoSEQ multiplex PCR; TCRdb keeps only in-frame clonotypes and omits some of them. The sample consists of 2 million or so clones, about 95% of them appearing once.

Sequenced material: naive CD8+ T cells sorted from blood. The sequence derives from a man younger than 35 in good health. V gene TRBV6-1 combines with J gene TRBJ2-5, with a tentative D call TRBD2 (6 bases). The chain's CDR3 is CASTGGVQETQYF. For the CDR3, the DNA is TGTGCCAGCACCGGAGGGGTCCAAGAGACCCAGTACTTC.